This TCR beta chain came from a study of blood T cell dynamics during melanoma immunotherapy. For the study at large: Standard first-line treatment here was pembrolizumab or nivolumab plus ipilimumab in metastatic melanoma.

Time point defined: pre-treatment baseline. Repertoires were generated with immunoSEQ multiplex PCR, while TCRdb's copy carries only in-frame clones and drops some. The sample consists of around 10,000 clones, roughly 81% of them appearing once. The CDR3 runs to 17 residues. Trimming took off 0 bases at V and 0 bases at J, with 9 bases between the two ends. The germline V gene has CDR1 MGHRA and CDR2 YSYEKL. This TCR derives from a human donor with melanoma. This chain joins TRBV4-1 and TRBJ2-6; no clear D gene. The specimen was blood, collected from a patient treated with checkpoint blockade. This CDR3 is CASSQDIGFSGANVLTF. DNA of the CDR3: TGCGCCAGCAGCCAAGATATCGGTTTCTCTGGGGCCAACGTCCTGACTTTC.